This is a list of T cell receptor beta chains from one sample in a study of CD8 T cells in Susac syndrome. MiXCR, applied by TCRdb to the immunoSEQ multiplex PCR reads, yields one record per CDR3 protein. Here the sample spans more than 150,000 distinct CDR3 sequences, approximately 95% being singletons. Source material: CD8+ T cells from PBMCs. These receptors were obtained from a human donor with Susac syndrome. The CDR3 runs from the conserved cysteine through the conserved F or W. D genes are given only for firm matches. Only part of the rows carry a size: once, few, many, or a class if the clone is expanded.

clone size,V gene,D gene,J gene,CDR3 DNA,CDR3 protein
.,TRBV7-9,TRBD2,TRBJ2-1,TGTGCCAGCAGCCCCCCCCTGGCTAGCGGGATCTACGACAATGAGCAGTTCTTC,CASSPPLASGIYDNEQFF
.,TRBV5-1,.,TRBJ2-7,TGCGCCAGCAGCTTGTCGGGGGCGAACTACGAGCAGTACTTC,CASSLSGANYEQYF
.,TRBV30,TRBD2,TRBJ2-1,TGTGCCTGGAAGGGACTAGCGGGGGCGAGCTCCTACAATGAGCAGTTCTTC,CAWKGLAGASSYNEQFF
.,TRBV3-1,.,TRBJ2-6,TGTGCCAGCAGCCAAGACCACTCTGGGGCCAACGTCCTGACTTTC,CASSQDHSGANVLTF
once,TRBV6-5,TRBD2,TRBJ2-7,TGTGCCAGCAGTTACTCAGGGGAGGGCCTTTACGAGCAGTACTTC,CASSYSGEGLYEQYF
.,TRBV20-1,TRBD2,TRBJ2-7,TGCAGTGCTAGACAACAGCGGGAGGCAGCCTACGAGCAGTACTTC,CSARQQREAAYEQYF
.,TRBV12-5,.,TRBJ1-1,TGTGCTAGTGGTTTGGTACTTGGGGGGTTCACTGAAGCTTTCTTT,CASGLVLGGFTEAFF
few,TRBV9,.,TRBJ2-6,TGTGCCAGCAGCACAAGCTCTGGGGCCAACGTCCTGACTTTC,CASSTSSGANVLTF
once,TRBV9,TRBD2,TRBJ2-3,TGTGCCAGCAGCGTAGAATCCAGCGGGGGGAGCACAGATACGCAGTATTTT,CASSVESSGGSTDTQYF
.,TRBV7-9,.,TRBJ1-2,TGTGCCAGCAGCTTAGCGAGGGAGGGACTCTATGGCTACACCTTC,CASSLAREGLYGYTF
.,TRBV5-1,.,TRBJ1-4,TGCGCCAGCAGAGTAGGATCCCCTCGAACTAATGAAAAACTGTTTTTT,CASRVGSPRTNEKLFF
.,TRBV11-2,TRBD1,TRBJ2-1,TGTGCCAGCAGCCTCACCGGGACAGGGGCCAGGAGTGAGCAGTTCTTC,CASSLTGTGARSEQFF
.,TRBV5-1,TRBD1,TRBJ2-7,TGCGCCAGCAGCTTGCAAGACAGGGGCGAGCAGTACTTC,CASSLQDRGEQYF
.,TRBV5-1,.,TRBJ1-2,TGCGCCAGCAGCTTGGACGCTACGGGAACTAACTATGGCTACACCTTC,CASSLDATGTNYGYTF
.,TRBV19,TRBD2,TRBJ2-7,TGTGCCAGTAGTATCCTAGCGGGACCCTACGAGCAGTACTTC,CASSILAGPYEQYF
.,TRBV3-1,TRBD2,TRBJ2-3,TGTGCCAGCAGCCAGGACGGATCCGGGACTAGCGGAGATACGCAGTATTTT,CASSQDGSGTSGDTQYF
.,TRBV12-3/TRBV12-4,TRBD1,TRBJ2-2,TGTGCCAGCAGTTTCTGGGACAGCGGGGAGCTGTTTTTT,CASSFWDSGELFF
.,TRBV7-9,TRBD2,TRBJ2-1,TGTGCCAGCAGCTCAGGACTAGCGGGAGACAATGAGCAGTTCTTC,CASSSGLAGDNEQFF
.,TRBV4-1,.,TRBJ1-3,TGCGCCAGCAGCCAAGAACCAGTTCCTGGAAACACCATATATTTT,CASSQEPVPGNTIYF
.,TRBV7-8,.,TRBJ1-1,TGTGCCAGCATCGTGGGAGGAGTAGGGAACACTGAAGCTTTCTTT,CASIVGGVGNTEAFF